This T cell receptor (beta chain) was recorded in a study of shared clonotypes between healthy human individuals. Points from the study as a whole: Large depth notwithstanding, sorted-subset sequencing proved incomplete by rarefaction.

The CDR3 loop spans 17 amino acids. Per germline, CDR1 MNHEY and CDR2 SMNVEV (reference sequence). V was cut by 6 bases and J by 7 bases, with 25 bases left in between. The protocol was immunoSEQ multiplex PCR, while the TCRdb copy is restricted to in-frame clones and leaves out a portion. The sample lists about 1.1 million clones; roughly 74% were seen once. Only a few counts were recorded for this clone. No antigen is known for it. V usage is TRBV27 and J usage is TRBJ2-1; TRBD2 might be the D (6 bases). The source material was memory CD4+ T cells from PBMCs. Subset in this sample: CD45RA-negative fraction. The clonotype comes from a man in his late teens or twenties in good health. Some clones in this sample may be carry-over from other donors' samples. The chain's CDR3 is CASSPINIIGGVNEQFF. Written as DNA, the CDR3 is TGTGCCAGCAGCCCCATAAATATTATTGGAGGGGTAAATGAGCAGTTCTTC.